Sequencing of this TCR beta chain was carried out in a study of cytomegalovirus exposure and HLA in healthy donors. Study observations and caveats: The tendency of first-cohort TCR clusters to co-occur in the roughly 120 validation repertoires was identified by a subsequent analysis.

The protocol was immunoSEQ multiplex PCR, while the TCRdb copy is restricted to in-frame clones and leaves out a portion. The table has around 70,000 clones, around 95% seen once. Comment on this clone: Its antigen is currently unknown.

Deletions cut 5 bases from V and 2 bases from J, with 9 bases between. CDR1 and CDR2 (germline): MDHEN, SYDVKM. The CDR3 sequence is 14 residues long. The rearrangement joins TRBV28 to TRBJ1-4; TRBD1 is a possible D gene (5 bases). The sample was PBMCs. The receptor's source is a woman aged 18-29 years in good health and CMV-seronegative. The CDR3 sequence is CASSRGDTNEKLFF. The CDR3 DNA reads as TGTGCCAGCAGTCGGGGGGACACTAATGAAAAACTGTTTTTT.